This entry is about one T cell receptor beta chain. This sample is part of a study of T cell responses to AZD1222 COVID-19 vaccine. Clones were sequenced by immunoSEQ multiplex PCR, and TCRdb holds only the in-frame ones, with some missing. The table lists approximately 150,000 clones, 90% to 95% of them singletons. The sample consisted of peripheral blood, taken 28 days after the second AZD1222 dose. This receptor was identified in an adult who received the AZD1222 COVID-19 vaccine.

CDR3 sequence reads: CASARDSTGELFF. The CDR3 DNA reads TGTGCTAGTGCTCGGGACAGCACCGGGGAGCTGTTTTTT. The chain employs TRBV12-5 and TRBJ2-2, with 7 nucleotides matching TRBD1. J lost 4 bases, V lost 7 bases, and 3 bases had no gene match. The CDR3 spans 13 residues. Germline CDR1 and CDR2: LGHNT and FRNRAP.